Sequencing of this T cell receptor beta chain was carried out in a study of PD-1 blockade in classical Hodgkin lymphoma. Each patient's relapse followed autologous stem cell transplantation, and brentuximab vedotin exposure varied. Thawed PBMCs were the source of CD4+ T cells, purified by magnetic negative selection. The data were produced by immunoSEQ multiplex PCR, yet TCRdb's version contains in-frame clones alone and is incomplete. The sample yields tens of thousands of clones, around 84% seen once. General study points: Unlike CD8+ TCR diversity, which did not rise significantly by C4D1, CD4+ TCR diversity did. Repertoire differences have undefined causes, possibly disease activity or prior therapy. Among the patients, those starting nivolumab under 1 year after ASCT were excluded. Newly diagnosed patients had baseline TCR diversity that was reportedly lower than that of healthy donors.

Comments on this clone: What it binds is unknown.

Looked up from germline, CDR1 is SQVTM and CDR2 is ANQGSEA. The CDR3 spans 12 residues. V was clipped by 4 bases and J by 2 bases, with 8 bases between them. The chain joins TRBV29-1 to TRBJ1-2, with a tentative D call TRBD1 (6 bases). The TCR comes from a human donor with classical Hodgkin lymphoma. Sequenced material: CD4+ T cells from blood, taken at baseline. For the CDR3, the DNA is TGCAGCGTTGGAACAGGGAACTATGGCTACACCTTC. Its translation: CSVGTGNYGYTF.